Listed here are 9 T cell receptor beta chains from one sample, sequenced in a study of graft-versus-host responses after intestinal transplantation (dated by TCRdb to 2020 to 2022). Taken with the paper, the label for time point translates to: cells obtained before transplantation from donor or recipient. Mixed lymphocyte reactions plated some 200,000 CFSE-labeled pre-transplant responders with some 200,000 irradiated violet-dye-labeled stimulators and were cultured for 6 days. Libraries were made using the immunoSEQ multiplex PCR assay. Held by TCRdb, this immuneACCESS table contains in-frame sequences only and omits some clones. Under half of the omission traces to an unresolved V gene where checked; the cause of the rest is unknown. The sample table lists about 7,000 clones, around a third of them with a count of one. 4.5% to 6% of the sample is held by the ten biggest clonotypes. The sequencing used alloreactive CD8+ T cells from a mixed lymphocyte reaction culture, collected before transplantation. The sample's cell subset or site, from its label and the paper: CFSE-low proliferating T cells sorted from approximately six-day pre-transplant mixed lymphocyte reaction (GvH or HvG direction). The receptors come from a human patient who was an organ donor for intestinal transplantation.

This clone was found many times. V gene TRBV5-6 combines with J gene TRBJ2-1; maybe TRBD2 (7 bases). The length of the CDR3 is 17 residues. V shed 0 bases and J shed 10 bases, with 23 bases lying between them. Germline loops: CDR1 SGHDT, CDR2 YYEEEE. This CDR3 reads CASSLGGGAGAREEQFF. As DNA, the CDR3 is TGTGCCAGCAGCTTGGGGGGCGGGGCGGGGGCCCGAGAGGAGCAGTTCTTC.

The genes are TRBV4-2 and TRBJ2-1; the D is unclear. The CDR3 totals 12 residues. Germline CDR1 and CDR2: LGHNA and YNFKEQ. The V end lost 5 bases, the J end lost 4 bases, and 6 bases lay between the germline ends. The chain's CDR3 is CASSLVYNEQFF. DNA of the CDR3: TGTGCCAGCAGCTTGGTATACAATGAGCAGTTCTTC.

As to this clone: One end of the junction does not line up with germline, which may come from a read error. The chain uses TRBV6-4 and TRBJ2-1; D unclear. Germline CDR1 MRHNA, CDR2 SNTAGT. This CDR3 is 12 amino acids long. The CDR3 reads CASSYSTTEQFF. DNA of the CDR3: TGTGCCAGCAGTTACTCCACTACGGAGCAGTTCTTC.

This clone has more than one count but fewer than ten. A much larger clone differs by one base, so this may be a read error. This sequence joins TRBV4-2 and TRBJ2-6; D is undetermined. With 2 bases removed from V and 0 bases from J, the gap between germline ends came to 11 bases. Looked up from germline, CDR1 is LGHNA and CDR2 is YNFKEQ. The CDR3 runs to 17 residues. The CDR3 region is CASSQPWEVSGANVLTF. For the CDR3, the DNA is TGTGCCAGCAGCCAACCTTGGGAAGTCTCTGGGGCCAACGTCCTGACTTTC.

Only a few counts were recorded for this clone. This rearrangement joins TRBV1 to TRBJ1-5; the table assigns TRBD1, which was not confirmed against the DNA. TRBV1 is flagged as a pseudogene. CDR3 length: 20 residues. CDR3 in amino acids: CTSSQEGQVLSLSVNQPQHF. CDR3 nucleotide sequence: TGCACCAGCAGCCAAGAGGGACAGGTCCTTTCCTTATCCGTCAATCAGCCCCAGCATTTT.

The chain uses TRBV6-9 and TRBJ2-7; TRBD1 matches at 8 bases. CDR1 and CDR2 from the germline V gene are MNHGY and SVAAGI. CDR3 length equals 14 residues. The trim removed 3 bases at V and 6 bases at J, leaving 7 bases unmatched. CDR3 sequence (DNA): TGTGCCAGCAGTTACTCACAGGGGGGTGGCGAGCAGTACTTC. Translating gives CASSYSQGGGEQYF.

This clone was seen a few times. This may come from a read error, since a much larger clone is one base off. V gene TRBV29-1 combines with J gene TRBJ1-2, with D possibly matching TRBD1 (6 bases). The germline V gene has CDR1 SQVTM and CDR2 ANQGSEA. The CDR3 contains 13 residues. This CDR3 is CSFEKGEYYGYTF. DNA for the CDR3: TGCAGCTTTGAAAAGGGGGAGTACTATGGCTACACCTTC.

The gene calls are TRBV4-3 and TRBJ1-2; 8 bases align to TRBD1. This CDR3 contains 14 residues. After removal of 4 bases from V and 8 bases from J, the junction contained 9 bases not matched to a gene. Germline assignment: CDR1 LGHNA and CDR2 YSLEER. The CDR3 nucleotides read TGCGCCAGCAGCCGCTGGACAGGGAGTAGGGGCTACACCTTC. Its translation is CASSRWTGSRGYTF.

This clone appeared a few times. V is TRBV4-2 and J is TRBJ2-5; D ambiguous. V was trimmed by 5 bases and J by 5 bases, leaving 9 bases between them. The CDR3 runs to 12 residues. Germline V lookup: CDR1 LGHNA, CDR2 YNFKEQ. The CDR3 is CASSLTYETQYF. CDR3 nucleotide sequence: TGTGCCAGCAGCTTAACCTACGAGACCCAGTACTTC.